A single sample is the source of the 15 T cell receptor beta chains below, sequenced in a study of OX40 agonist ivuxolimab in advanced cancers. Sequenced by immunoSEQ multiplex PCR; TCRdb stores in-frame clones only, minus some. The repertoire has tens of thousands of clones, 88% of them found once; the top ten carry 9.5% to 15%. The sequencing used CD4+ or CD8+ T cells sorted from blood, collected in a trial of the OX40 agonist ivuxolimab. These receptors were collected from an adult with an advanced solid tumor such as melanoma, head and neck, liver or kidney cancer.

This clone appeared a single time. The rearrangement joins TRBV28 to TRBJ1-1; no clear D gene. This CDR3 is built from 14 residues. V was cut by 5 bases and J by 3 bases, with 13 bases left in between. The germline V gene has CDR1 MDHEN and CDR2 SYDVKM. The CDR3: CASSPPHGDTEAFF. The CDR3 DNA is TGTGCCAGCAGTCCCCCCCACGGGGACACTGAAGCTTTCTTT.

The table lists this clone with a count of one. The J gene is TRBJ2-7, the V gene TRBV2, with a possible D match to TRBD2 (5 bases). V was pared by 6 bases and J by 0 bases, with 9 bases between. CDR1 and CDR2 from the germline V gene are SNHLY and FYNNEI. This CDR3 is 13 amino acids long. CDR3 nucleotide sequence: TGTGCCAGCAGCCGGGGAATCTCCTACGAGCAGTACTTC. Its translation is CASSRGISYEQYF.

This chain joins TRBV9 and TRBJ1-4; D remains ambiguous. The V gene lost 3 bases and the J gene lost 7 bases, with 16 bases spanning the gap. Germline loops: CDR1 SGDLS, CDR2 YYNGEE. CDR3 length: 15 amino acids. Here the CDR3 reads CASSDRPQYGEKLFF. CDR3 nucleotides: TGTGCCAGCAGCGACAGACCGCAGTACGGTGAAAAACTGTTTTTT.

This chain links TRBV7-9 with TRBJ1-2; D is perhaps TRBD1 (5 bases). V lost 4 bases and J 6 bases, leaving 18 bases between the germline ends. Germline V lookup: CDR1 SEHNR, CDR2 FQNEAQ (reference sequence). The CDR3 sequence is 15 residues long. Here the CDR3 DNA reads TGTGCCAGCAGCTCCGGGACGCAAGGGAGGGATGGCTACACCTTC. Translation gives CASSSGTQGRDGYTF.

The chain is built from TRBV14 and TRBJ2-2; 7 bases agree with TRBD2. The trim removed 4 bases at V and 8 bases at J, leaving 10 bases unmatched. From germline, CDR1 is SGHDN and CDR2 FVKESK. The CDR3 has 15 residues. The DNA of the CDR3 is TGTGCCAGCAGCCCTCTGCCGGGAGGACTAGGGGAGCTGTTTTTT. It translates to CASSPLPGGLGELFF.

The chain carries TRBV11-2 and TRBJ1-1; D call uncertain. Trimming took 4 bases from V and 10 from J, leaving 13 bases between them. The CDR3 consists of 12 residues. CDR1 is SGHAT and CDR2 is FQNNGV in the germline V gene. The CDR3 nucleotides are TGTGCCAGCAGCTCCGCGGCCAACATAGCTTTCTTT. Its translation: CASSSAANIAFF.

The gene calls are TRBV27 and TRBJ2-7; a possible D gene is TRBD2 (5 bases). This CDR3 region has 13 residues. V lost 7 bases and J 0 bases, leaving 10 bases between the germline ends. The V gene's germline CDR1 is MNHEY and CDR2 SMNVEV (reference sequence). The DNA of the CDR3 is TGTGCCAGCATCGCCAGCGGCTCCTACGAGCAGTACTTC. It encodes CASIASGSYEQYF.

V gene TRBV4-3 combines with J gene TRBJ2-1; D remains unclear. Germline V gene data show CDR1 as LGHNA and CDR2 as YSLEER. CDR3 size: 16 residues. V was pared by 1 base and J by 3 bases, with 13 bases between. This CDR3 is CASSQVGPGHYNEQFF. CDR3 DNA sequence: TGCGCCAGCAGCCAAGTAGGTCCCGGGCACTACAATGAGCAGTTCTTC.

This sequence joins TRBV19 and TRBJ2-1; D assignment may be TRBD1 or TRBD2 (5 bases each). The CDR3 has 17 residues. Trimming pared 1 base from V and 10 bases from J, leaving 23 bases between. Germline CDR1 is LNHDA and CDR2 is SQIVND (reference sequence). The CDR3 sequence is CASSIGGSIALWGEQFF. In DNA, the CDR3 is TGTGCCAGTAGTATAGGGGGCTCGATAGCCCTTTGGGGGGAGCAGTTCTTC.

DNA for the CDR3: TGCGCCAGCAGCCAAGATAGCGCGGGAGCCCTCTACGAGCAGTACTTC. Encoded protein: CASSQDSAGALYEQYF. The J gene is TRBJ2-7, the V gene TRBV4-1; 7 bases agree with TRBD2. With 0 bases clipped from V and 3 bases from J, the junction kept 8 bases outside the gene matches. CDR1 is MGHRA and CDR2 is YSYEKL in the germline V gene. The CDR3 loop spans 16 amino acids.

This chain connects TRBV14 to TRBJ2-1; TRBD2 matches 10 bases. V lost 5 bases to trimming and J lost 4 bases; unmatched junction nucleotides: 8. Germline V gene lookup returns CDR1 SGHDN and CDR2 FVKESK. This CDR3 is built from 16 residues. The CDR3 reads CASSVPGLALYNEQFF. The CDR3 DNA follows: TGTGCCAGCAGCGTGCCGGGACTAGCGTTATACAATGAGCAGTTCTTC.

The chain links TRBV29-1 to TRBJ1-2; the match to TRBD1 covers 10 bases. V was clipped by 4 bases and J by 6 bases; unmatched bases: 11. The length of the CDR3 is 15 residues. From germline, CDR1 is SQVTM and CDR2 ANQGSEA. The CDR3 sequence: CSVAKESGQGDGYTF. The DNA of the CDR3 is TGCAGCGTTGCAAAGGAGTCTGGACAGGGGGATGGCTACACCTTC.

The gene calls are TRBV19 and TRBJ2-3; TRBD2 matches 11 bases. Losses at the gene ends were 8 bases for V and 4 bases for J; bases not matched to a gene: 14. The germline CDR1 and CDR2 sequences are LNHDA and SQIVND (reference sequence). The CDR3 contains 17 residues. The DNA of the CDR3 is TGTGCCAGTCGGAGTGATATAGCGGGAGGGCCAGCAGATACGCAGTATTTT. Its translation: CASRSDIAGGPADTQYF.

The genes are TRBV6-6 and TRBJ2-7; 10 nucleotides match TRBD2. Trimming at V came to 2 bases and at J to 6 bases, leaving 4 bases not matched to a gene. The CDR3 is made up of 14 amino acids. CDR1 and CDR2 from the germline V gene are MNHNY and SVGAGI (reference sequence). Written as DNA, the CDR3 is TGTGCCAGCAGTTACGCAGCGGGAGGGGGCGAGCAGTACTTC. Encoded protein: CASSYAAGGGEQYF.

The V call is TRBV15, the J call TRBJ2-1; 12 nucleotides align to TRBD2. CDR3 length equals 15 residues. CDR1 is LNHNV, CDR2 YYDKDF, per germline (reference sequence). V lost 3 bases and J lost 4; bases outside the gene matches: 1. As DNA, the CDR3 is TGTGCCACCAGCAGCGGACTAGCGGGATACAATGAGCAGTTCTTC. Translated: CATSSGLAGYNEQFF.